This section outlines one T cell receptor (beta chain) sequence together with its context. Its matching antigen is unknown. From germline, CDR1 is PRHDT and CDR2 FYEKMQ (reference sequence). The CDR3 is 15 amino acids. V was trimmed by 5 bases and J by 0 bases, leaving 11 bases between them. This specimen comes from a study of radiation and T cells in renal cell carcinoma. Study results and caveats: Top tumor clonotypes rose in blood 2 weeks post-radiation, then contracted.

Time point: blood 4 weeks post-SBRT, at nephrectomy. The treatment denotes: 15 Gy SBRT to primary tumor, nephrectomy 4 weeks later. The method was immunoSEQ multiplex PCR; TCRdb's version includes in-frame clones alone and lacks a portion of them. Altogether about 170,000 clones are present, roughly 90% being singletons, with the ten largest covering about 11%. The sequencing here drew on blood, taken from a patient whose treatment included radiotherapy and nephrectomy. The chain couples TRBV13 to TRBJ1-3; D gene ambiguous. This receptor was taken from a woman aged 45-59 years with renal cell carcinoma. CDR3 DNA sequence: TGTGCCAGCAGCCGGCGGCTATTCTCTGGAAACACCATATATTTT. Protein product: CASSRRLFSGNTIYF. Full variable domain (outside the CDR3, taken from reference TRBV13 and TRBJ1-3): AAGVIQSPRHLIKEKRETATLKCYPIPRHDTVYWYQQGPGQDPQFLISFYEKMQSDKGSIPDRFSAQQFSDYHSELNMSSLELGDSALYFCASSRRLFSGNTIYFGEGSWLTVV.